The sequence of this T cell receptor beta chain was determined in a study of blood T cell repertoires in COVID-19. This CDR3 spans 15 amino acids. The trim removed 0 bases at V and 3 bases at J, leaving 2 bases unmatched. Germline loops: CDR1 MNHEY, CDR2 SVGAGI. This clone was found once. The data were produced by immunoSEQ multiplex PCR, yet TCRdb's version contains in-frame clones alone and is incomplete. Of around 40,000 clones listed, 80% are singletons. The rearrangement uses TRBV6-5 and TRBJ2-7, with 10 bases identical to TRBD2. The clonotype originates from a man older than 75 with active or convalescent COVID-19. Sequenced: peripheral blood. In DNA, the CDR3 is TGTGCCAGCAGTTACTCGTCTAGCGGGGGCTACGAGCAGTACTTC. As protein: CASSYSSSGGYEQYF.